This T cell receptor beta chain was identified during a study of vaccination effects on CD4 cells after COVID-19. After removal of 3 bases from V and 4 bases from J, the junction contained 7 bases not matched to a gene. The germline V gene encodes CDR1 KGHDR and CDR2 SFDVKD. The CDR3 is 15 residues long. The data were produced by immunoSEQ multiplex PCR, yet TCRdb's version contains in-frame clones alone and is incomplete. The sample includes approximately 83,000 clones, 60% to 80% of them seen just once. As for this clone: Its antigen remains unknown.

Ahead of sequencing, the ViraFEST assay grew antigen-specific CD4+ T cells using viral peptide pools. CD4+ T cell isolation took place after 10 days of culture. Participants were vaccinated with two doses of either the BNT162b2 or mRNA-1273 vaccine. This specimen consisted of CD4+ T cells from PBMCs cultured with HCoV-OC43 spike peptides, obtained after COVID-19 vaccination. The sample's subset: HCoV-OC43 spike overlapping peptide pool stimulation. The source of this sequence is a human donor who received a COVID-19 vaccine. V usage is TRBV24-1 and J usage is TRBJ2-5; 7 bases line up with TRBD1. The CDR3 loop is CATSDPGTVAETQYF. CDR3 DNA sequence: TGTGCCACCAGTGATCCCGGGACAGTCGCAGAGACCCAGTACTTC.